This entry concerns a single TCR beta chain. The antigen this receptor binds is unknown. No base quality values were provided; no much bigger clone lies one nucleotide off. In Seattle, one collaborating source enrolled patients while the infection was active and tracked those patients longitudinally over the course of disease. Each collaborating institution followed its own protocols to collect whole blood in K2EDTA tubes. Collaborator samples were shipped for TCRbeta analysis as frozen whole blood, isolated PBMCs, or DNA extracted from either sample type. This specimen comes from a study of blood T cell repertoires in COVID-19 (dated by TCRdb to about 2020). Some background on the complete study: Samples from collaborators originated in the United States, Italy and Spain and spanned both the acute and convalescent phases of COVID-19. The prospective study material was composed of cDNA or gDNA derived from T cells, B-cell-depleted T cells, or PBMCs. The dataset comprised deeply sampled blood TCRbeta repertoires from subjects exposed to, actively infected with, or recovered from COVID-19. A freely available public database, intended as a resource for researchers studying the immune response to SARS-CoV-2, is where the repertoires were released. The samples were drawn from the first 160 participants of the ongoing ImmuneRACE study and from 950 to 1,500 subjects provided by 6 global collaborators. Sample metadata almost always included a de-identified subject ID, COVID-19 status, age in years and sex. Where available, HLA class I and class II types were obtained from metadata supplied by the sample provider rather than from assay-based typing.

On the study overall, not on this receptor specifically: How much clinical and demographic metadata was included differed by source and by participant, and the metadata was provided uncurated.

TCRbeta CDR3 regions were amplified from genomic DNA by means of the immunoSEQ Assay, a bias-controlled multiplex PCR. Turning to the authors' computational methods: The number of nucleated cells in each sample was estimated by amplification of reference gene primers within the assay. Sequence reads were collapsed and filtered to measure the absolute abundance of every unique TCRbeta CDR3 rearrangement. For each sample, productive Simpson clonality was calculated by taking the square root of Simpson's diversity index across productive rearrangements. The source is immuneACCESS, and TCRdb retained only in-frame sequences with V and J called. Part of the clones is not carried over; for the studies checked, unresolved V genes explain less than half of this, and the remainder is unexplained. Clone size and the V and J calls come from that table; the DNA yielded D and trimming. The sample table lists hundreds of thousands of clones, about 90% of them with a count of one. Clones ranked in the top ten supply around 6% of the sample.

The germline V gene supplies CDR1 SGHRS and CDR2 YFSETQ. Unmatched junction bases come to 16, with V trimmed by 4 bases and J by 1 base. The CDR3 covers 18 residues, taking in both the cysteine and the phenylalanine. Just the 54-base CDR3 DNA is kept, in frame starting at base 1. Recombination joined TRBV5-1 with TRBJ2-5, with TRBD2 matching 7 junction bases. The sequencing input was peripheral blood. The sequence derives from a woman in her 50s with COVID-19, enrolled during active disease. The DNA is TGCGCCAGCAGCCGGGGGGATGGGAGGACGAACCGCCAAGAGACCCAGTACTTC. It is translated as CASSRGDGRTNRQETQYF.